The clone carrying this T cell receptor beta chain was counted a few times. What it binds is unknown. Unique molecular identifiers tagged the TCR beta cDNA libraries. One entry per CDR3 protein, called by TCRdb with MiXCR from the PCR reads. The profile shows 450,000 to 650,000 distinct CDR3 sequences, around 44% of them singletons. This sample stems from a study of post-analysis software for immune sequencing data. Overall study findings and caveats: About five TRBV segments appeared more often in patients than in controls, and TRBV5-6, TRBV5-1 and TRBV20-1 were among these.

CDR1 is SQVTM and CDR2 is ANQGSEA in the germline V gene. With 0 bases removed from V and 0 bases from J, the gap between germline ends came to 8 bases. This CDR3 is built from 14 residues. The sequencing sample was made of blood. The chain carries TRBV29-1 and TRBJ1-1; D possibly corresponds to TRBD1 (6 bases). The TCR comes from a girl aged 5 to 17 with multiple sclerosis. CDR3 sequence (DNA): TGCAGCGTTGAAGAACAGGGCATGAACACTGAAGCTTTCTTT. Its protein is CSVEEQGMNTEAFF.